These T cell receptor beta chains were read from a single sample in a study of T-cell reconstitution after alpha-beta-depleted transplantation in children. Each CDR3 protein is one row after TCRdb ran MiXCR on the PCR reads. The table shows approximately 980,000 distinct CDR3 sequences, with 25% to 30% occurring only once. Here the sequenced sample was PBMCs, mostly from graft donor cells, taken 360 days after TCRalphabeta/CD19-depleted stem cell transplant. All receptors come from a boy in the first two years of life who had a stem cell transplant for SCID, so the T cells may come from the graft donor. CDR3s include the opening cysteine and the closing phenylalanine or tryptophan. Each record gives: clone size, D gene, J gene, V gene, CDR3 DNA, CDR3 protein. D genes are given only for firm matches. A row's size may be missing; if present it is once, few, many or a size class.

clone_size: few
d_call: NA
j_call: TRBJ2-4
v_call: TRBV11-1
cdr3_nt: TGTGCCAGCAGCTTTATGCCCACCCGGGACGGGGACAAAAACATTCAGTACTTC
cdr3_aa: CASSFMPTRDGDKNIQYF

clone_size: few
d_call: TRBD2
j_call: TRBJ2-5
v_call: TRBV12-3/TRBV12-4
cdr3_nt: TGTGCCAGCACCTTTCGGGGGGTTGGAGAGACCCAGTACTTC
cdr3_aa: CASTFRGVGETQYF

clone_size: many
d_call: NA
j_call: TRBJ1-1
v_call: TRBV5-1
cdr3_nt: TGCGCCAGCATCAGAGCGGGGGGGACTGAAGCTTTCTTT
cdr3_aa: CASIRAGGTEAFF

clone_size: few
d_call: NA
j_call: TRBJ2-3
v_call: TRBV5-1
cdr3_nt: TGCGCCAGCAGCTTGGGGATTTCTTGGGGCACAGATACGCAGTATTTT
cdr3_aa: CASSLGISWGTDTQYF

clone_size: NA
d_call: NA
j_call: TRBJ2-1
v_call: TRBV10-3
cdr3_nt: TGTGCCATCAGGGAGTACAATGAGCAGTTCTTC
cdr3_aa: CAIREYNEQFF

clone_size: NA
d_call: TRBD2
j_call: TRBJ2-7
v_call: TRBV20-1
cdr3_nt: TGCAGTGCTAGAAAGCGGGGAACCCCCTCCGAGCAGTACTTC
cdr3_aa: CSARKRGTPSEQYF

clone_size: once
d_call: NA
j_call: TRBJ2-7
v_call: TRBV15
cdr3_nt: TGTGCCACCAGCAGAGATCTGGCGGACGAGCAGTACTTC
cdr3_aa: CATSRDLADEQYF

clone_size: few
d_call: NA
j_call: TRBJ2-1
v_call: TRBV5-5
cdr3_nt: TGTGCCAGCAGCACCGTTAGCTACAATGAGCAGTTCTTC
cdr3_aa: CASSTVSYNEQFF

clone_size: few
d_call: NA
j_call: TRBJ2-1
v_call: TRBV10-3
cdr3_nt: TGTGCCATCAGTGAGTCAGGGGTTTCCTACAATGAGCAGTTCTTC
cdr3_aa: CAISESGVSYNEQFF

clone_size: NA
d_call: NA
j_call: TRBJ1-5
v_call: TRBV2
cdr3_nt: TGTGCCAGCAGTGATGAAAGCGGTAGCAATCAGCCCCAGCATTTT
cdr3_aa: CASSDESGSNQPQHF

clone_size: few
d_call: NA
j_call: TRBJ2-5
v_call: TRBV15
cdr3_nt: TGTGCCACCAGCAGAGATGAAGTTGTGGGCTCACAAGAGACCCAGTACTTC
cdr3_aa: CATSRDEVVGSQETQYF

clone_size: NA
d_call: NA
j_call: TRBJ1-3
v_call: TRBV12-3/TRBV12-4
cdr3_nt: TGTGCCAGCAACCCGGACGGCCGCTCTGGAAACACCATATATTTT
cdr3_aa: CASNPDGRSGNTIYF

clone_size: few
d_call: NA
j_call: TRBJ1-4
v_call: TRBV7-9
cdr3_nt: TGTGCCAGCAGCTCGGAGATAATTAATGAAAAACTGTTTTTT
cdr3_aa: CASSSEIINEKLFF

clone_size: NA
d_call: NA
j_call: TRBJ2-1
v_call: TRBV7-8
cdr3_nt: TGTGCCAGCAGCACCCGACTAGATCCCTCAAAGCAGTTCTTC
cdr3_aa: CASSTRLDPSKQFF

clone_size: many
d_call: NA
j_call: TRBJ2-3
v_call: TRBV20-1
cdr3_nt: TGCAGTGTTCGCCGGGACACGCAGTATTTT
cdr3_aa: CSVRRDTQYF

clone_size: NA
d_call: TRBD1
j_call: TRBJ2-5
v_call: TRBV15
cdr3_nt: TGTGCCACCAGCAGGTACACCGGGACAGGACAAGAGACCCAGTACTTC
cdr3_aa: CATSRYTGTGQETQYF

clone_size: NA
d_call: TRBD1
j_call: TRBJ1-1
v_call: TRBV29-1
cdr3_nt: TGCAGCGTTGCCTACACCGGGACAGGGGAGATCACTGAAGCTTTCTTT
cdr3_aa: CSVAYTGTGEITEAFF

clone_size: NA
d_call: TRBD2
j_call: TRBJ2-1
v_call: TRBV5-1
cdr3_nt: TGCGCCAGCAGCTTAAGGACTAGCGGGGGGGTCAGCTCCTACAATGAGCAGTTCTTC
cdr3_aa: CASSLRTSGGVSSYNEQFF

clone_size: once
d_call: TRBD2
j_call: TRBJ2-7
v_call: TRBV6-5
cdr3_nt: TGTGCCAGCAGTTCGGTCCTCGCGGGGGAAAACTACGAGCAGTACTTC
cdr3_aa: CASSSVLAGENYEQYF

clone_size: NA
d_call: NA
j_call: TRBJ1-1
v_call: TRBV29-1
cdr3_nt: TGCAGCGTTGAAGTCGGGCAGTTCTCCACTGAAGCTTTCTTT
cdr3_aa: CSVEVGQFSTEAFF

clone_size: few
d_call: TRBD1
j_call: TRBJ2-2
v_call: TRBV12-3/TRBV12-4
cdr3_nt: TGTGCCAGCAGTCCACGGACAGGGTTGACGAACACCGGGGAGCTGTTTTTT
cdr3_aa: CASSPRTGLTNTGELFF

clone_size: few
d_call: NA
j_call: TRBJ2-3
v_call: TRBV11-1
cdr3_nt: TGTGCCAGCAGCACGACTTACACAGATACGCAGTATTTT
cdr3_aa: CASSTTYTDTQYF

clone_size: NA
d_call: NA
j_call: TRBJ1-4
v_call: TRBV4-2
cdr3_nt: TGTGCCAGCAGCCAAGCGCGGGGAGGTGAAAAACTGTTTTTT
cdr3_aa: CASSQARGGEKLFF

clone_size: NA
d_call: NA
j_call: TRBJ2-7
v_call: TRBV5-1
cdr3_nt: TGCGCCAGCAGCTCGGACCCGCTTTCCTACGAGCAGTACTTC
cdr3_aa: CASSSDPLSYEQYF

clone_size: NA
d_call: NA
j_call: TRBJ1-5
v_call: TRBV7-2
cdr3_nt: TGTGCCAGCAGCCCCGAGACGGCCTATAGCAATCAGCCCCAGCATTTT
cdr3_aa: CASSPETAYSNQPQHF

clone_size: NA
d_call: NA
j_call: TRBJ2-3
v_call: TRBV20-1
cdr3_nt: TGCAGCGCTCCCGGGGAGAGCACAGATACGCAGTATTTT
cdr3_aa: CSAPGESTDTQYF

clone_size: once
d_call: NA
j_call: TRBJ2-4
v_call: TRBV10-3
cdr3_nt: TGTGCCATCAGTGAGTGGCGGGACAGAAAAAACATTCAGTACTTC
cdr3_aa: CAISEWRDRKNIQYF

clone_size: NA
d_call: NA
j_call: TRBJ2-5
v_call: TRBV29-1
cdr3_nt: TGCAGCGTTGAAGAAAGGGACGGGCGGGAGACCCAGTACTTC
cdr3_aa: CSVEERDGRETQYF

clone_size: few
d_call: TRBD1
j_call: TRBJ2-3
v_call: TRBV5-1
cdr3_nt: TGCGCCAGCAGCTTGTGGACAGGCCACACAGATACGCAGTATTTT
cdr3_aa: CASSLWTGHTDTQYF

clone_size: many
d_call: NA
j_call: TRBJ2-7
v_call: TRBV7-8
cdr3_nt: TGTGCCAGCAGCTTGAGCAGCGCCAACTACGAGCAGTACTTC
cdr3_aa: CASSLSSANYEQYF

clone_size: few
d_call: NA
j_call: TRBJ1-3
v_call: TRBV7-9
cdr3_nt: TGTGCCAGCAGCCCCAGGGGTTCGGCTGGAAACACCATATATTTT
cdr3_aa: CASSPRGSAGNTIYF

clone_size: few
d_call: NA
j_call: TRBJ2-5
v_call: TRBV20-1
cdr3_nt: TGCAGTTCGACAGTTTCGTTGAGAGAGACCCAGTACTTC
cdr3_aa: CSSTVSLRETQYF

clone_size: many
d_call: NA
j_call: TRBJ2-3
v_call: TRBV3-1
cdr3_nt: TGTGCCAGCAGCCAAGCCCGGCAGCGGGGCACAGATACGCAGTATTTT
cdr3_aa: CASSQARQRGTDTQYF

clone_size: few
d_call: TRBD2
j_call: TRBJ2-3
v_call: TRBV11-2
cdr3_nt: TGTGCCAGCAGCTTAGATCGGGCTAGCGGGGGTGCCACAGATACGCAGTATTTT
cdr3_aa: CASSLDRASGGATDTQYF

clone_size: NA
d_call: NA
j_call: TRBJ1-1
v_call: TRBV29-1
cdr3_nt: TGCAGCGTTTTGTGGTGGACGGGAGCTGAAGCTTTCTTT
cdr3_aa: CSVLWWTGAEAFF

clone_size: many
d_call: NA
j_call: TRBJ2-1
v_call: TRBV4-2
cdr3_nt: TGTGCCAGCAGCCAAGACCCGATCAATGAGCAGTTCTTC
cdr3_aa: CASSQDPINEQFF

clone_size: few
d_call: TRBD2
j_call: TRBJ2-2
v_call: TRBV9
cdr3_nt: TGTGCCAGCAGCGCTCTCGGGGGGAGGACGGCCGGGGAGCTGTTTTTT
cdr3_aa: CASSALGGRTAGELFF

clone_size: NA
d_call: NA
j_call: TRBJ2-7
v_call: TRBV5-1
cdr3_nt: TGCGCCAGCAGCTTGGTCCCCAAAGGCGAGCAGTACTTC
cdr3_aa: CASSLVPKGEQYF

clone_size: few
d_call: TRBD2
j_call: TRBJ2-3
v_call: TRBV11-2
cdr3_nt: TGTGCCAGCAGCTCAGGACTAGCCCCACTCCTAGGCACAGATACGCAGTATTTT
cdr3_aa: CASSSGLAPLLGTDTQYF

clone_size: few
d_call: TRBD1
j_call: TRBJ1-1
v_call: TRBV6-1
cdr3_nt: TGTGCCAGCAGGGGGGGGACAGGGGGTATAGGCACTGAAGCTTTCTTT
cdr3_aa: CASRGGTGGIGTEAFF

clone_size: NA
d_call: NA
j_call: TRBJ2-7
v_call: TRBV29-1
cdr3_nt: TGCAGCGTTGAGTACCGGAGGGATTCCGAGCAGTACTTC
cdr3_aa: CSVEYRRDSEQYF

clone_size: NA
d_call: NA
j_call: TRBJ2-4
v_call: TRBV28
cdr3_nt: TGTGCCAGCAGTTCCATCCTTCTGAGGACCCTAGCCAAAAACATTCAGTACTTC
cdr3_aa: CASSSILLRTLAKNIQYF

clone_size: many
d_call: TRBD2
j_call: TRBJ2-2
v_call: TRBV6-1
cdr3_nt: TGTGCCAGCAGACCGGGACTAGCGGGGTCGACCGGGGAGCTGTTTTTT
cdr3_aa: CASRPGLAGSTGELFF

clone_size: NA
d_call: TRBD2
j_call: TRBJ2-1
v_call: TRBV9
cdr3_nt: TGTGCCAGCAGCATCCGCGGGGGGCTCTCCTACAATGAGCAGTTCTTC
cdr3_aa: CASSIRGGLSYNEQFF

clone_size: NA
d_call: TRBD2
j_call: TRBJ2-7
v_call: TRBV27
cdr3_nt: TGTGCCAGCAGTCCCCTAGGGACGGGACTAAGCTCCTACGAGCAGTACTTC
cdr3_aa: CASSPLGTGLSSYEQYF

clone_size: NA
d_call: NA
j_call: TRBJ2-2
v_call: TRBV19
cdr3_nt: TGTGCCAGTAGTACGATAACAGGCTCCAACACCGGGGAGCTGTTTTTT
cdr3_aa: CASSTITGSNTGELFF

clone_size: few
d_call: NA
j_call: TRBJ2-1
v_call: TRBV27
cdr3_nt: TGTGCCAGCAGTTCGGGGCGAAAAAATGAGCAGTTCTTC
cdr3_aa: CASSSGRKNEQFF

clone_size: few
d_call: TRBD1
j_call: TRBJ2-7
v_call: TRBV7-4
cdr3_nt: TGTGCCAGCAGCCCTACCGACAGGGGAGTAAGGTACGAGCAGTACTTC
cdr3_aa: CASSPTDRGVRYEQYF

clone_size: NA
d_call: NA
j_call: TRBJ2-3
v_call: TRBV4-3
cdr3_nt: TGCGCCAGCAGCCAAGAGGGGAATAGTTACACAGATACGCAGTATTTT
cdr3_aa: CASSQEGNSYTDTQYF

clone_size: NA
d_call: TRBD1
j_call: TRBJ1-1
v_call: TRBV9
cdr3_nt: TGTGCCAGCAGCGCCCGACAGGGGGCCTTGGGCACTGAAGCTTTCTTT
cdr3_aa: CASSARQGALGTEAFF